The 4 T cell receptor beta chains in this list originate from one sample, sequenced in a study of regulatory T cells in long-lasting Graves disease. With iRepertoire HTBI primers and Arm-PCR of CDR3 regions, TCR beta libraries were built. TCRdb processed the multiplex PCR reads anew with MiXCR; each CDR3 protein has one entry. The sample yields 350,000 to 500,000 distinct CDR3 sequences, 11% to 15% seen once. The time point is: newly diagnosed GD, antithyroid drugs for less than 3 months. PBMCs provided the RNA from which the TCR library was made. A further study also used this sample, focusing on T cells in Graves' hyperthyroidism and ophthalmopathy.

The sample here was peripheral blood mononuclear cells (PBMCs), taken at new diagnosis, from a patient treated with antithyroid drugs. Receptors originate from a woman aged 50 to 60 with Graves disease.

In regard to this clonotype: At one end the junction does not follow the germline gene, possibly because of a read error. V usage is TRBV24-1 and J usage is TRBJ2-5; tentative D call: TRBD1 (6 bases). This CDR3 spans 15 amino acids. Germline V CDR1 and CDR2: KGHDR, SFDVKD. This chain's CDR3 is CASSRSQGNQETQYF. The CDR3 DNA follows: TGTGCCAGCAGTCGGAGCCAGGGGAACCAAGAGACCCAGTACTTC.

CDR3 coding DNA: TGTGCCAGCAGCCCCACCGCCCTAGGCAATGAGCAGTTCTTC. Encoded protein: CASSPTALGNEQFF. V gene TRBV5-6 combines with J gene TRBJ2-1; D is unresolved. Germline V gives CDR1 SGHDT, CDR2 YYEEEE. Trimming took 4 bases from V and 6 from J, leaving 14 bases between them. The CDR3 consists of 14 residues. The whole variable domain, remainder taken from reference TRBV5-6 and TRBJ2-1, is DAGVTQSPTHLIKTRGQQVTLRCSPKSGHDTVSWYQQALGQGPQFIFQYYEEEERQRGNFPDRFSGHQFPNYSSELNVNALLLGDSALYLCASSPTALGNEQFFGPGTRLTVL.

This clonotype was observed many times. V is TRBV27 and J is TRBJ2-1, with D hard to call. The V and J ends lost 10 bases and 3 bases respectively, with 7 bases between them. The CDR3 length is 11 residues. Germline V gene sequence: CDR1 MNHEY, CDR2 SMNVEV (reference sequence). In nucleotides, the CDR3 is TGTGCCACCCCCGGCTACAATGAGCAGTTCTTC. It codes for CATPGYNEQFF.

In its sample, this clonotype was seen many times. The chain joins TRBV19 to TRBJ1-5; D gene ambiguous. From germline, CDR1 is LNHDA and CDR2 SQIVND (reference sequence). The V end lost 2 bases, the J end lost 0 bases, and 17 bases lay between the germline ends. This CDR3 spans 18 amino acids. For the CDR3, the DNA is TGTGCCAGTAGTATACGCTCCCGCGGGCCGTATAGCAATCAGCCCCAGCATTTT. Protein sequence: CASSIRSRGPYSNQPQHF. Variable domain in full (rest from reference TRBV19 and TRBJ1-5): DGGITQSPKYLFRKEGQNVTLSCEQNLNHDAMYWYRQDPGQGLRLIYYSQIVNDFQKGDIAEGYSVSREKKESFPLTVTSAQKNPTAFYLCASSIRSRGPYSNQPQHFGDGTRLSIL.